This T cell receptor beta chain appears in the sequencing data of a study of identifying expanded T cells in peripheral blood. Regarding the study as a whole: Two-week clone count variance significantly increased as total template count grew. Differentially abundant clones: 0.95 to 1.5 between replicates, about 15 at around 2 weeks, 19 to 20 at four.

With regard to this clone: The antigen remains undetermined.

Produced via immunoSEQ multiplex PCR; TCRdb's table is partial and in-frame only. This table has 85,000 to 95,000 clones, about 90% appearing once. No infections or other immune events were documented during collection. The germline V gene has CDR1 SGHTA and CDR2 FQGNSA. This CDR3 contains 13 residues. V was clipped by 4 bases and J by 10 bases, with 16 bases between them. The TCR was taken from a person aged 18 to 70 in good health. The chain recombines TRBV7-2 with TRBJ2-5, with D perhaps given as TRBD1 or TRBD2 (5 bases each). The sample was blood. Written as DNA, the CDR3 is TGTGCCAGCAGCTCATCAATCTTGGGGGACCAGTACTTC. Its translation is CASSSSILGDQYF.